This T cell receptor beta chain was obtained from a study of blood T cell repertoires in COVID-19. Here immunoSEQ multiplex PCR was the method, and the copy in TCRdb shows in-frame clones only, minus some. The top ten hold roughly 2.5% of the sample, which has over 200,000 clones, 70% to 90% seen once. The CDR3 is 15 amino acids. From germline, CDR1 is MNHEY and CDR2 SVGAGI. The V and J ends lost 6 bases and 1 base respectively, with 15 bases between them. V usage is TRBV6-5 and J usage is TRBJ1-1; D is perhaps TRBD1 (5 bases). This clonotype was sampled from a woman aged 40 to 50 with acute COVID-19. The sequenced sample consisted of PBMCs or T cells enriched from blood (not recorded which). As DNA, the CDR3 is TGTGCCAGCAGGGGGCAGGGTAGGCCGAACACTGAAGCTTTCTTT. Its protein product is CASRGQGRPNTEAFF.